The sample holds a few counts of the clone carrying this T cell receptor beta chain. This sample is drawn from a study of blood T cells in healthy people across ages. Study summary: Every two T cells gave about one barcoded beta molecule via template switching.

V dropped 6 bases and J dropped 5; count of bases not matched to a gene: 7. There are 14 residues in the CDR3. Per germline, CDR1 SQVTM and CDR2 ANQGSEA. With a J-beta primer mix and a sample-barcoded 5' primer, a second PCR ran about 7 to 11 cycles. Via MiXCR, TCRdb re-called the 5' RACE reads, giving one row per CDR3 protein. This table holds 550,000 to 750,000 distinct CDR3 sequences, 21% found once. The specimen was blood. V usage is TRBV29-1 and J usage is TRBJ2-3, with 11 nucleotides matching TRBD2. The sequence came from a man between 70 and 80 years old in good health. The CDR3 sequence is CSVEGLAVIDTQYF. The CDR3, as DNA: TGCAGCGTGGAGGGACTAGCGGTAATAGATACGCAGTATTTT.